The 17 T cell receptor beta chains in this list originate from one sample, sequenced in a study of shared clonotypes between healthy human individuals. The method was immunoSEQ multiplex PCR; TCRdb's version includes in-frame clones alone and lacks a portion of them. The sample records about 1.1 million clones, 75% to 85% being singletons. Sequencing was performed on memory CD4+ T cells from PBMCs. The subset was: CD45RA-negative fraction. Receptors originate from a man aged 18 to 30 in good health. Some clones in this sample may be carry-over from other donors' samples.

The chain couples TRBV6-1 to TRBJ2-1; D not certain. V was shortened by 1 base and J by 3 bases, with 4 bases between the two germline ends. The CDR3 totals 13 residues. Germline V gene data show CDR1 as MNHNS and CDR2 as SASEGT. CDR3 bases: TGTGCCAGCAGTGAAGTTTACTACAATGAGCAGTTCTTC. Amino acids: CASSEVYYNEQFF.

The chain is built from TRBV5-4 and TRBJ1-2, with 9 positions matching TRBD1. Germline V CDR1 and CDR2: SGHNT, YYREEE (reference sequence). J lost 4 bases, V lost 0 bases, and 4 bases had no gene match. The CDR3 totals 15 residues. In nucleotides, the CDR3 is TGTGCCAGCAGCTTGGCCTGGACAGGGGCCTATGGCTACACCTTC. This gives the protein CASSLAWTGAYGYTF.

The CDR3 here is CASSFRGSNQPQHF. The CDR3 nucleotides are TGTGCCAGCAGTTTCCGAGGGAGTAATCAGCCCCAGCATTTT. This chain connects TRBV28 to TRBJ1-5; D is ambiguous. CDR1 MDHEN and CDR2 SYDVKM come from the germline V gene. This CDR3 is built from 14 residues. V shed 3 bases and J shed 4 bases, with 10 bases lying between them.

This sequence joins TRBV11-2 and TRBJ1-4; 7 nucleotides line up with TRBD1. The trim removed 4 bases at V and 8 bases at J, leaving 4 bases unmatched. This CDR3 region has 13 residues. Germline V gene sequence: CDR1 SGHAT, CDR2 FQNNGV. CDR3 region: CASSSTGVEKLFF. As DNA, the CDR3 is TGTGCCAGCAGCTCCACAGGGGTCGAAAAACTGTTTTTT. The whole variable domain, remainder taken from reference TRBV11-2 and TRBJ1-4, is EAGVAQSPRYKIIEKRQSVAFWCNPISGHATLYWYQQILGQGPKLLIQFQNNGVVDDSQLPKDRFSAERLKGVDSTLKIQPAKLEDSAVYLCASSSTGVEKLFFGSGTQLSVL.

The V call is TRBV7-6, the J call TRBJ1-3; D remains ambiguous. The V and J ends lost 3 bases and 0 bases respectively, with 18 bases between them. Per the germline V gene, CDR1 is SGHVS and CDR2 is FNYEAQ. The CDR3 length is 18 residues. The CDR3 coding sequence is TGTGCCAGCAGCTTGATACCAGCTGACGTCCTCTCTGGAAACACCATATATTTT. This translates into CASSLIPADVLSGNTIYF.

Only a few counts were recorded for this clone. In the same sample, other DNA sequences code for this CDR3. This chain uses TRBV7-9 with TRBJ1-1; no clear D. V was clipped by 1 base and J by 2 bases, with 5 bases between them. Germline CDR1 and CDR2: SEHNR and FQNEAQ (reference sequence). The CDR3 sequence is 13 residues long. CDR3 nucleotide sequence: TGTGCCAGCAGCTTAGAGGGCAACACTGAAGCTTTCTTT. This gives the protein CASSLEGNTEAFF.

About this clone: The sample contains more than one DNA sequence encoding this CDR3. Here the CDR3 DNA reads TGTGCCAGCAGCCAAGGTTCGGGGGATACGCAGTATTTT. It specifies CASSQGSGDTQYF. The chain combines TRBV14 with TRBJ2-3; tentatively, D is TRBD2 (5 bases). The germline V gene encodes CDR1 SGHDN and CDR2 FVKESK. V lost 1 base to trimming and J lost 6 bases, with 8 bases between them. There are 13 residues in the CDR3.

The V and J genes are TRBV30 and TRBJ1-3, with 7 nucleotides matching TRBD1. J gave up 1 base and V 0 bases, and 3 bases lay outside the gene matches. CDR3 length: 15 residues. Germline CDR1 and CDR2: GTSNPN and SVGIG (reference sequence). The CDR3 here is CAWSVSDRSGNTIYF. As DNA, the CDR3 is TGTGCCTGGAGTGTATCGGACAGGTCTGGAAACACCATATATTTT.

This chain uses TRBV7-3 with TRBJ2-1, with D uncertain. Germline CDR1 SGHTA, CDR2 FQGTGA. CDR3 length: 13 residues. The V end lost 5 bases, the J end lost 7 bases, and 12 bases lay between the germline ends. In nucleotides, the CDR3 is TGTGCCAGCAGCGCAGGACCATCAAATGAGCAGTTCTTC. It codes for CASSAGPSNEQFF.

This chain connects TRBV7-2 to TRBJ2-3, with D hard to call. Germline V gives CDR1 SGHTA, CDR2 FQGNSA. V dropped 4 bases and J dropped 5 bases, with 13 bases sitting between them. The CDR3 runs to 14 residues. The CDR3 reads CASSSGPMGDTQYF. CDR3 nucleotides: TGTGCCAGCAGCTCGGGCCCCATGGGAGATACGCAGTATTTT.

The V and J genes are TRBV29-1 and TRBJ2-3; 8 bases agree with TRBD1. The J segment lost 10 bases and the V segment lost 3 bases, leaving 9 bases of the junction unmatched. Germline V CDR1 and CDR2: SQVTM, ANQGSEA. The CDR3 loop spans 13 amino acids. CDR3 sequence: CSVEGIGTGAQYF. Here the CDR3 DNA reads TGCAGCGTTGAGGGGATCGGGACAGGTGCGCAGTATTTT.

This chain links TRBV30 with TRBJ2-7; 11 nucleotides match TRBD2. After removal of 1 base from V and 3 bases from J, the junction contained 11 bases not matched to a gene. The CDR3 runs 17 residues. Germline lookup yields CDR1 GTSNPN and CDR2 SVGIG (reference sequence). Written as DNA, the CDR3 is TGTGCCTGGAGTGCCGGTAGCGGGAGGGCCTACTACTACGAGCAGTACTTC. It specifies CAWSAGSGRAYYYEQYF.

The gene calls are TRBV5-4 and TRBJ2-3; TRBD2 matches 11 bases. CDR1 SGHNT and CDR2 YYREEE come from the germline V gene (reference sequence). The CDR3 sequence is 16 residues long. V shed 4 bases and J 4 bases; nucleotides not matched to a gene: 8. The CDR3 sequence is CASSQVVAGGPDTQYF. In DNA, the CDR3 is TGTGCCAGCAGCCAAGTAGTAGCGGGAGGGCCAGATACGCAGTATTTT.

The count of this clone is one. The chain recombines TRBV5-1 with TRBJ2-5; 10 bases match TRBD1. The J call may be incorrect, as the DNA end agrees better with TRBJ2-7. Germline V gene lookup returns CDR1 SGHRS and CDR2 YFSETQ. The CDR3 extends over 13 amino acids. The CDR3 region is CASSRDRGSEQYF. The CDR3 DNA follows: TGCGCCAGCAGCAGGGACAGGGGTAGCGAGCAGTACTTC.

The rearrangement uses TRBV15 and TRBJ1-3; D is perhaps TRBD1 (5 bases). Trimming left V 1 base short and J 2 bases short, with 9 bases between. There are 15 residues in the CDR3. The germline V gene has CDR1 LNHNV and CDR2 YYDKDF (reference sequence). CDR3 DNA sequence: TGTGCCACCAGCAGAGGACAGAGAACTGGAAACACCATATATTTT. Protein product: CATSRGQRTGNTIYF.

This CDR3 reads CSVGTGTGEDTQYF. The CDR3 region has the DNA TGCAGCGTGGGGACCGGGACAGGGGAGGATACGCAGTATTTT. This chain joins TRBV29-1 and TRBJ2-3; 10 bases align to TRBD1. Germline trimming cut 6 bases from V and 6 bases from J; bases unmatched to any gene: 9. The CDR3 covers 14 residues. Germline values: CDR1 SQVTM, CDR2 ANQGSEA.

The V gene is TRBV19, the J gene TRBJ2-6; TRBD1 aligns across 7 bases. The CDR3 covers 16 residues. Germline values: CDR1 LNHDA, CDR2 SQIVND (reference sequence). Trimming at V came to 8 bases and at J to 0 bases, leaving 7 bases not matched to a gene. The CDR3 DNA is TGTGCCAGTGCCCGAGGGACAGCCTCTGGGGCCAACGTCCTGACTTTC. It yields the protein CASARGTASGANVLTF.